What follows is one T cell receptor (beta chain) and its context. Its antigen is still unknown. Regarding time point: newly diagnosed GD, antithyroid drugs for less than 3 months. The TCR library was made from RNA that had been extracted from PBMCs in TRIzol. CDR3 regions were amplified by Arm-PCR using iRepertoire HTBI primers to build TCR beta libraries. From the multiplex PCR reads, TCRdb called clonotypes with MiXCR, one entry per CDR3 protein. The sample includes 250,000 to 400,000 distinct CDR3 sequences, 15% to 20% of them seen just once. The sample belongs to a study of regulatory T cells in long-lasting Graves disease. Findings and limits, study-wide: Whereas new patients shared 970 or so public clonotypes, persistent patients shared more, at approximately 2,500.

Sequencing used peripheral blood mononuclear cells (PBMCs), obtained at new diagnosis, from a patient treated with antithyroid drugs. The receptor's source is a female donor with Graves disease.

In DNA form, the CDR3 reads TGTGCCACCAGCAGAGGGACGGGACTACCGGGGGACGAGCAGTACTTC. It specifies CATSRGTGLPGDEQYF. The J gene is TRBJ2-7, the V gene TRBV15; TRBD2 aligns across 7 bases. J gave up 5 bases and V 1 base, and 11 bases lay outside the gene matches. Germline CDR1 LNHNV, CDR2 YYDKDF (reference sequence). This CDR3 comprises 16 residues.